The 8 T cell receptor beta chains below were found in one sample sequenced in a study of OX40 agonist ivuxolimab in advanced cancers. TCRdb's table, derived via immunoSEQ multiplex PCR, lists solely in-frame clones and lacks some. This repertoire shows 40,000 to 50,000 clones, about 89% found once; its top ten account for roughly 10%. The sample here was CD4+ or CD8+ T cells sorted from blood, taken in a trial of the OX40 agonist ivuxolimab. The receptors were sampled from an adult with an advanced solid tumor such as melanoma, head and neck, liver or kidney cancer.

The chain is built from TRBV28 and TRBJ2-2, with TRBD2 as a possible D gene (5 bases). V lost 5 bases and J lost 8, with 15 bases in between. The CDR3 runs to 14 residues. Per the germline V gene, CDR1 is MDHEN and CDR2 is SYDVKM. CDR3 DNA sequence: TGTGCCAGCAGTCCCCTCCGAGGGCGAGGGGAGCTGTTTTTT. Its translation is CASSPLRGRGELFF.

The rearrangement joins TRBV11-2 to TRBJ2-1, with 9 bases matching TRBD1. CDR3 length: 15 amino acids. CDR1 and CDR2 from the germline V gene are SGHAT and FQNNGV. V gave up 5 bases and J gave up 6 bases; unmatched junction bases: 8. The CDR3 nucleotides read TGTGCCAGCAGCAAACCGGGACAGGGCGGCAATGAGCAGTTCTTC. Protein product: CASSKPGQGGNEQFF.

The rearrangement uses TRBV5-4 and TRBJ1-6; maybe TRBD1 (6 bases). The V gene lost 3 bases and the J gene lost 10 bases, with 14 bases spanning the gap. The CDR3 has 14 residues. CDR1 SGHNT and CDR2 YYREEE come from the germline V gene (reference sequence). The CDR3 DNA reads as TGTGCCAGCAGCTACGCGGGAGGGGGATCACCCCTCCACTTT. Protein: CASSYAGGGSPLHF.

The chain carries TRBV18 and TRBJ2-3; D is unresolved. CDR1 and CDR2 (germline): KGHSH, LQKENI. The CDR3 has 11 residues. V was shortened by 4 bases and J by 1 base, with 0 bases between the two germline ends. As DNA, the CDR3 is TGTGCCAGCTCACGCACAGATACGCAGTATTTT. Translating gives CASSRTDTQYF.

V gene TRBV7-2 combines with J gene TRBJ2-7, with a weak D call TRBD2 (6 bases). The CDR3 runs to 15 residues. The V end was cut by 5 bases, the J end by 7 bases, with 21 bases between. Germline V lookup: CDR1 SGHTA, CDR2 FQGNSA. CDR3 sequence reads: CASSRLDSPRGEQYF. The CDR3 DNA follows: TGTGCCAGCAGCCGACTGGACTCACCCCGGGGGGAGCAGTACTTC.

This chain joins TRBV7-2 and TRBJ2-1; D gene uncertain. The germline V gene encodes CDR1 SGHTA and CDR2 FQGNSA. V lost 3 bases, J lost 8 bases, and 5 bases lay in between. CDR3 length equals 11 residues. CDR3 sequence (DNA): TGTGCCAGCAGCTTTAGGGATGAGCAGTTCTTC. This translates into CASSFRDEQFF.

This clone was seen only a few times. V gene TRBV6-5 combines with J gene TRBJ2-7; TRBD1 aligns across 7 bases. V trimming: 5 bases; J trimming: 6 bases; junction bases outside the gene matches: 7. This CDR3 is 13 amino acids long. Per germline, CDR1 MNHEY and CDR2 SVGAGI. CDR3 DNA sequence: TGTGCCAGCAGTGATGACAGGGAAGGCGAGCAGTACTTC. Protein sequence: CASSDDREGEQYF.

This chain links TRBV4-1 with TRBJ1-3, with a possible D match to TRBD1 (5 bases). The CDR3 is 16 amino acids. V was pared by 1 base and J by 2 bases, with 12 bases between. Per germline, CDR1 MGHRA and CDR2 YSYEKL. The CDR3 reads CASSQAPGDPGNTIYF. CDR3 DNA sequence: TGCGCCAGCAGCCAAGCTCCGGGGGACCCTGGAAACACCATATATTTT.